Each of the 20 T cell receptor beta chains below was sequenced from the same sample in a study of follicular helper T cells after annual influenza vaccination. Sequencing used immunoSEQ multiplex PCR; TCRdb keeps in-frame clones, though not all of them. The data hold around 4,800 clones, with over 65% observed a single time. Time point noted: 2015-2016 season, pre-vaccination. Specimen: CXCR5+ CD38- circulating T follicular helper cells from blood, collected on the day of influenza vaccination. Subset of the sample: circulating Tfh, non-naive CD4+CXCR5+PD-1+ (ICOS+CD38+ or ICOS-CD38-). The receptor set was obtained from an adult who received the influenza vaccine.

The chain employs TRBV5-5 and TRBJ2-5; D possibly matches TRBD1 or TRBD2 (6 bases each). Germline CDR1 SGHKS, CDR2 YYEKEE (reference sequence). The CDR3 consists of 15 residues. V lost 4 bases and J 1 base, leaving 14 bases between the germline ends. The CDR3 protein is CASSRTGALQETQYF. CDR3 DNA sequence: TGTGCCAGCAGCCGTACGGGGGCACTCCAAGAGACCCAGTACTTC.

The rearrangement links TRBV5-1 to TRBJ2-7; D call uncertain. Germline CDR1 is SGHRS and CDR2 is YFSETQ. This CDR3 region has 10 residues. The DNA of the CDR3 is TGCGCGATAGAGCCCTACGAGCAGTACTTC. Protein: CAIEPYEQYF.

This clone was observed a single time. This chain uses TRBV19 with TRBJ1-1; weak D call: TRBD1 (5 bases). The CDR3 loop spans 12 amino acids. Germline V gene data show CDR1 as LNHDA and CDR2 as SQIVND (reference sequence). V was clipped by 4 bases and J by 5 bases, with 8 bases between them. The CDR3 reads CASSKEGTEAFF. The DNA for the CDR3 is TGTGCCAGTAGTAAAGAGGGGACTGAAGCTTTCTTT.

This chain connects TRBV19 to TRBJ1-2, with 8 bases that match TRBD1. The CDR3 extends over 16 amino acids. With 6 bases clipped from V and 7 bases from J, the junction kept 16 bases outside the gene matches. Germline lookup yields CDR1 LNHDA and CDR2 SQIVND (reference sequence). The CDR3 sequence is CASSPSVSQGAIGYTF. The DNA for the CDR3 is TGTGCCAGTAGCCCATCGGTCTCCCAGGGGGCAATTGGCTACACCTTC.

This chain joins TRBV6-1 and TRBJ2-1, with a possible D match to TRBD2 (7 bases). The length of the CDR3 is 15 residues. Germline lookup yields CDR1 MNHNS and CDR2 SASEGT. Deletions cut 1 base from V and 7 bases from J, with 14 bases between. The CDR3 is CASSEVGGGQNEQFF. The DNA of the CDR3 is TGTGCCAGCAGTGAAGTTGGGGGGGGCCAAAATGAGCAGTTCTTC.

This clone came up once. The V call is TRBV5-1, the J call TRBJ2-5, with D perhaps TRBD2 (5 bases). Trimming took 5 bases from V and 1 from J, leaving 9 bases between them. Germline V gene lookup returns CDR1 SGHRS and CDR2 YFSETQ. The CDR3 has 13 amino acids. CDR3 DNA sequence: TGCGCCAGCAGAAAAGCGGCCCAAGAGACCCAGTACTTC. It specifies CASRKAAQETQYF. The entire variable domain, with the rest obtained from reference TRBV5-1 and TRBJ2-5, is as follows: KAGVTQTPRYLIKTRGQQVTLSCSPISGHRSVSWYQQTPGQGLQFLFEYFSETQRNKGNFPGRFSGRQFSNSRSEMNVSTLELGDSALYLCASRKAAQETQYFGPGTRLLVL.

The chain combines TRBV5-1 with TRBJ1-4; D ambiguous. CDR3 size: 14 residues. V gave up 4 bases and J gave up 1 base, with 8 bases separating them. Germline-derived CDR1 and CDR2 are SGHRS and YFSETQ. CDR3 bases: TGCGCCAGCAGCGACGTTGGAACTAATGAAAAACTGTTTTTT. It encodes CASSDVGTNEKLFF. The variable domain in full, completed from reference TRBV5-1 and TRBJ1-4, reads KAGVTQTPRYLIKTRGQQVTLSCSPISGHRSVSWYQQTPGQGLQFLFEYFSETQRNKGNFPGRFSGRQFSNSRSEMNVSTLELGDSALYLCASSDVGTNEKLFFGSGTQLSVL.

This chain connects TRBV4-3 to TRBJ2-6; TRBD2 is a possible D gene (5 bases). Deletions cut 0 bases from V and 2 bases from J, with 8 bases between. In germline, CDR1 is LGHNA, CDR2 YSLEER. The CDR3 totals 16 residues. The CDR3 is CASSQDYGTGANVLTF. Here the CDR3 DNA reads TGCGCCAGCAGCCAAGATTACGGGACTGGGGCCAACGTCCTGACTTTC.

This rearrangement joins TRBV19 to TRBJ1-1, with D uncertain. With 6 bases removed from V and 7 bases from J, the gap between germline ends came to 18 bases. The CDR3 covers 14 residues. Germline CDR1 reads LNHDA; CDR2 reads SQIVND (reference sequence). The CDR3, as DNA: TGTGCCAGTAGGCGAACTGTCGTAGAGGGTGAAGCTTTCTTT. Its translation is CASRRTVVEGEAFF.

This clone was found a few times. CDR3 coding DNA: TGTGCCAGCAGAGCGCGGGGTCGCCCCTACGAGCAGTACTTC. Translation: CASRARGRPYEQYF. The J gene is TRBJ2-7, the V gene TRBV7-2; a weak D match, TRBD2 (6 bases). Germline CDR1 SGHTA, CDR2 FQGNSA. V lost 6 bases, J lost 2 bases, and 14 bases lay in between. The CDR3 consists of 14 residues.

This chain uses TRBV7-2 with TRBJ1-5; D unresolved. This CDR3 spans 14 amino acids. Germline CDR1 SGHTA, CDR2 FQGNSA. V was clipped by 3 bases and J by 3 bases, with 9 bases between them. The CDR3 bases are TGTGCCAGCAGCTTGGTGACAACCAATCAGCCCCAGCATTTT. Translating it yields CASSLVTTNQPQHF.

This chain connects TRBV21-1 to TRBJ2-7; TRBD1 is the table's D call, not checked against the DNA. TRBV21-1 is a pseudogene segment. The CDR3 runs to 13 residues. The CDR3 DNA sequence: TGTGCCAGCAGCAAACCCTCCTCCGACAGTCGGTACTTC. Translating gives CASSKPSSDSRYF.

In its sample, this clone was seen once. The chain has TRBV11-1 and TRBJ2-1, with D unresolved. From germline, CDR1 is SGHAT and CDR2 FQDESV (reference sequence). CDR3 length: 14 amino acids. The V end was cut by 4 bases, the J end by 9 bases, with 16 bases between. The CDR3 is CASSSRSGGGEQFF. CDR3 coding DNA: TGTGCCAGCAGCTCTCGGTCAGGCGGCGGTGAGCAGTTCTTC. Based on the CDR3 plus reference TRBV11-1 and TRBJ2-1, the full variable domain is EAEVAQSPRYKITEKSQAVAFWCDPISGHATLYWYRQILGQGPELLVQFQDESVVDDSQLPKDRFSAERLKGVDSTLKIQPAELGDSAMYLCASSSRSGGGEQFFGPGTRLTVL.

This sequence joins TRBV29-1 and TRBJ1-2; D gene uncertain. CDR1 SQVTM and CDR2 ANQGSEA come from the germline V gene. The CDR3 length is 14 residues. The V end lost 0 bases, the J end lost 6 bases, and 14 bases lay between the germline ends. The DNA of the CDR3 is TGCAGCGTTGAAGATAGGGCGGTAGGCCATGGCTACACCTTC. Translating it yields CSVEDRAVGHGYTF.

This clone was counted a single time. The chain combines TRBV27 with TRBJ2-7, with 9 bases fitting TRBD2. This CDR3 region has 15 residues. V lost 5 bases and J lost 1; bases outside the gene matches: 6. CDR1 is MNHEY and CDR2 is SMNVEV in the germline V gene (reference sequence). The CDR3 DNA reads TGTGCCAGCAGTACCCCGGGACTAGCATCCTACGAGCAGTACTTC. The encoded protein is CASSTPGLASYEQYF.

The chain carries TRBV19 and TRBJ1-2; D is unresolved. With 7 bases removed from V and 4 bases from J, the gap between germline ends came to 10 bases. The germline V gene encodes CDR1 LNHDA and CDR2 SQIVND (reference sequence). CDR3 size: 12 residues. Written as DNA, the CDR3 is TGTGCCAGTACCGACCGGAGCTATGGCTACACCTTC. Translated: CASTDRSYGYTF.

The V and J genes are TRBV14 and TRBJ2-3, with a weak D call TRBD1 (5 bases). This CDR3 comprises 14 residues. Germline CDR1 reads SGHDN; CDR2 reads FVKESK. V dropped 2 bases and J dropped 2 bases, with 8 bases sitting between them. Here the CDR3 DNA reads TGTGCCAGCAGCCAACGACAGATCACAGATACGCAGTATTTT. This codes for CASSQRQITDTQYF.

J is TRBJ1-3 and V is TRBV11-1; weak D call: TRBD1 (6 bases). CDR1 is SGHAT, CDR2 FQDESV, per germline (reference sequence). There are 14 residues in the CDR3. Deletions cut 3 bases from V and 4 bases from J, with 10 bases between. The CDR3 loop reads CASSFHRAGNTIYF. In nucleotides, the CDR3 is TGTGCCAGCAGCTTCCACAGGGCCGGAAACACCATATATTTT.

This rearrangement joins TRBV2 to TRBJ2-2; 8 positions match TRBD2. CDR1 and CDR2 (germline): SNHLY, FYNNEI. The CDR3 runs 16 residues. Trimming at V came to 6 bases and at J to 5 bases, leaving 11 bases not matched to a gene. This chain's CDR3 is CASRKERGPLTGELFF. The CDR3 region has the DNA TGTGCCAGCAGGAAAGAGCGGGGGCCATTAACCGGGGAGCTGTTTTTT.

The V and J genes are TRBV7-2 and TRBJ2-7, with a tentative D call TRBD1 (5 bases). Per the germline V gene, CDR1 is SGHTA and CDR2 is FQGNSA. The ends were cut back, 3 bases at V and 1 base at J, with 13 bases in the middle. This CDR3 has 15 amino acids. The CDR3 is CASSFLGAKSYEQYF. The CDR3 nucleotides read TGTGCCAGCAGCTTTCTTGGGGCCAAATCCTACGAGCAGTACTTC.